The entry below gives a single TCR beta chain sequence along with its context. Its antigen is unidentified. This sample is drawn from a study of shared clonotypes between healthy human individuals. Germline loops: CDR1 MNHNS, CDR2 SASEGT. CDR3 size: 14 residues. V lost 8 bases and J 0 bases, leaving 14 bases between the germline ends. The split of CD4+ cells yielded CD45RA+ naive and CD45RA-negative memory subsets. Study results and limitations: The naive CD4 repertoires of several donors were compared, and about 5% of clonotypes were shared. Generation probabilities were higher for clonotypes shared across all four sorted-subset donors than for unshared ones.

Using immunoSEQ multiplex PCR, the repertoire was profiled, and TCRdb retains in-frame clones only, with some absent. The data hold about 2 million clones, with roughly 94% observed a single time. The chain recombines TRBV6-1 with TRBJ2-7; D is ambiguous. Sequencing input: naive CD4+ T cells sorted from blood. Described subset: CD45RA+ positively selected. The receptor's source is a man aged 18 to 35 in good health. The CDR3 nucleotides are TGTGCCAGCGATTTAAGAGGACCCTCCTACGAGCAGTACTTC. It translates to CASDLRGPSYEQYF.